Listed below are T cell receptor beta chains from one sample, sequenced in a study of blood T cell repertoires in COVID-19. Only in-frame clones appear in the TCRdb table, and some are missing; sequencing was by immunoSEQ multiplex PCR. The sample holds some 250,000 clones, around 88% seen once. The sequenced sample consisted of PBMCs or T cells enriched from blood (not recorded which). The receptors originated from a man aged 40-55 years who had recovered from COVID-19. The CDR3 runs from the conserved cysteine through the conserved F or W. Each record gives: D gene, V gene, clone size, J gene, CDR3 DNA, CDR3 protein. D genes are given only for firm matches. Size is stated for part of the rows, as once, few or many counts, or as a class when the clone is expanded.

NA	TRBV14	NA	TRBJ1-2	TGTGCCAGCAGCCACTCCGGGACACCGCAATATGGCTACACCTTC	CASSHSGTPQYGYTF
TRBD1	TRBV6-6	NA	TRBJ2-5	TGTGCCAGCAGTCCCTCGACAGGGACGGAGACCCAGTACTTC	CASSPSTGTETQYF
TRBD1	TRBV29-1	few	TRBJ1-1	TGCAGCGTTGGGACAGGGGGGTCTGAAGCTTTCTTT	CSVGTGGSEAFF
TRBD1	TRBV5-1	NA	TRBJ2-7	TGCGCCAGCAGCTTGGGAGGGACAGGTTCCTACGAGCAGTACTTC	CASSLGGTGSYEQYF
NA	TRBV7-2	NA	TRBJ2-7	TGTGCCAGCAGCTCAACAGGGTTCTACGAGCAGTACTTC	CASSSTGFYEQYF
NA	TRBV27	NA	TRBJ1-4	TGTGCCAGCAGTTTGGGGCCGGGTTTTGCTAATGAAAAACTGTTTTTT	CASSLGPGFANEKLFF
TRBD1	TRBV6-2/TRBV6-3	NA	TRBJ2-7	TGTGCCAGCAGTTTTGGGACAGGGGCCTACGAGCAGTACTTC	CASSFGTGAYEQYF
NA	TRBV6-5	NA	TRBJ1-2	TGTGCCAGCAGTTACGGACAGTCTGGCTACACCTTC	CASSYGQSGYTF
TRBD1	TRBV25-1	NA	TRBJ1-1	TGTGCCAGCAGTGAGGACAGGGTCGGACGGGTCACTGAAGCTTTCTTT	CASSEDRVGRVTEAFF
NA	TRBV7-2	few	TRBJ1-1	TGTGCCAGCAGCCGGGTGTTCACTGAAGCTTTCTTT	CASSRVFTEAFF
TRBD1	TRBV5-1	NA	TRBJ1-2	TGCGCCAGCAGCTTGGACAGGGGCGATGGCTACACCTTC	CASSLDRGDGYTF
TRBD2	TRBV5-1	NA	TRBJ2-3	TGCGCCAGCAGCCAAGCGGGGGGAAGGCCAGATACGCAGTATTTT	CASSQAGGRPDTQYF
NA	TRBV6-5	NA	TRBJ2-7	TGTGCCAGCAGTTACTATAACGAGCAGTACTTC	CASSYYNEQYF
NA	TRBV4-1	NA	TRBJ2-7	TGCGCCAGCAGCCAAGTGATGGGGCCCGACGAGCAGTACTTC	CASSQVMGPDEQYF
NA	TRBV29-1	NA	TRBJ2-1	TGCAGCGTTGACAGTGACTACAATGAGCAGTTCTTC	CSVDSDYNEQFF
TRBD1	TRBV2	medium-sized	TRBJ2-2	TGTGCCAGCAGGGACAGGGCGAACACCGGGGAGCTGTTTTTT	CASRDRANTGELFF
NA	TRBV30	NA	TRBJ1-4	TGTGCCTCGACCGAAGACGGGCGGGGTGTAAAACTGTTTTTT	CASTEDGRGVKLFF
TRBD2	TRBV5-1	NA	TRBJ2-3	TGCGCCAGCAGCTTGGGTCCCCTAGCGGGAGTGGGCGCAGATACGCAGTATTTT	CASSLGPLAGVGADTQYF
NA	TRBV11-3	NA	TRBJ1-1	TGTGCCAGCAGCTTTGCAGGGATTTCAATGAGCACTGAAGCTTTCTTT	CASSFAGISMSTEAFF
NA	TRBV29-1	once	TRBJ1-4	TGCAGCGTTGGTACAATCGGAGGAGGAAAACTGTTTTTT	CSVGTIGGGKLFF
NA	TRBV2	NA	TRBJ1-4	TGTGCCAGCAGTGAAGGAGGTTCAACTAATGAAAAACTGTTTTTT	CASSEGGSTNEKLFF
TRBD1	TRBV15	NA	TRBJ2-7	TGTGCCACCAGCGGAAACCGGGACAGGGACTACGAGCAGTACTTC	CATSGNRDRDYEQYF
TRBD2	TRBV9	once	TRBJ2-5	TGTGCCAGCAGCGTAGGACGCCGGGCGGGGGGACAAGAGACCCAGTACTTC	CASSVGRRAGGQETQYF
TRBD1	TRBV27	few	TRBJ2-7	TGTGCCAGCAGTTCGACAGGGGGCTTTTATTACGAGCAGTACTTC	CASSSTGGFYYEQYF
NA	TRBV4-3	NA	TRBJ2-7	TGCGCCAGCAGCCTACACAGGGTGAGGCAGGGCTACGAGCAGTACTTC	CASSLHRVRQGYEQYF
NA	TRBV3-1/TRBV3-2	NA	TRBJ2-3	TGTGCCAGCAGCCAGGAGGGGGGGCCTAGCACAGATACGCAGTATTTT	CASSQEGGPSTDTQYF
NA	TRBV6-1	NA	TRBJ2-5	TGTGCCAGCAGTGAACCTTACACCCAGACCCAGTACTTC	CASSEPYTQTQYF
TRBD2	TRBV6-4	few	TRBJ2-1	TGTGCCAGCAGTGTGATAGCGGGAGTTGTCGGTGAGCAGTTCTTC	CASSVIAGVVGEQFF
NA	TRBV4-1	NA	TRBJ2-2	TGCGCCAGCAGCCAAGAAGGGGGTAATACCATGAACACCGGGGAGCTGTTTTTT	CASSQEGGNTMNTGELFF
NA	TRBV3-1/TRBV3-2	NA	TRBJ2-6	TGTGCCAGCAGCCTACAGGGAACCGGGGCCAACGTCCTGACTTTC	CASSLQGTGANVLTF
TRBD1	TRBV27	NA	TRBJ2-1	TGTGCCAGCAGTTTGGGACAGGGAAACAATGAGCAGTTCTTC	CASSLGQGNNEQFF
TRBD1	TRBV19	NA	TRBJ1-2	TGTGCCAGTAGTATTTGGGGACAGGATGGCTACACCTTC	CASSIWGQDGYTF
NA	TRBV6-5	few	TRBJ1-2	TGTGCCAGCAAACGGGGGGAGGGCTATGGCTACACCTTC	CASKRGEGYGYTF
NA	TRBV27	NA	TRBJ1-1	TGTGCCAGCAGCGGCTTGTCAGGGAAGACTGAAGCTTTCTTT	CASSGLSGKTEAFF
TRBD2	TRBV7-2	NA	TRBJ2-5	TGTGCCAGCAGCTCCAGGGCTAGCGGGGCCCCGGAGACCCAGTACTTC	CASSSRASGAPETQYF
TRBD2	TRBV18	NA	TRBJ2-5	TGTGCCAGCTCACCACCGGGGCGGGGGCAAGAGACCCAGTACTTC	CASSPPGRGQETQYF
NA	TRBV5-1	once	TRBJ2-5	TGCGCCAGCACCTCCAGACAGGTAGAAGAGACCCAGTACTTC	CASTSRQVEETQYF
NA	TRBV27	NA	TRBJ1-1	TGTGCCAGCAGTTTAGCGCGGACATTTGAAGCTTTCTTT	CASSLARTFEAFF
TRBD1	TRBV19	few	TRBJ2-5	TGTGCCAGTAGTGCCTGGACAGGGTTCCAAGAGACCCAGTACTTC	CASSAWTGFQETQYF
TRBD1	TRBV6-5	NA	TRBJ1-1	TGTGCCAGCACTCTAGGACAGGGAAGGACTGAAGCTTTCTTT	CASTLGQGRTEAFF
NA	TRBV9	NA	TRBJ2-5	TGTGCCAGCAGCCTAGGGCCCCAAGAGACCCAGTACTTC	CASSLGPQETQYF
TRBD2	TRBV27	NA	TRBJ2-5	TGTGCCAGCAGTTTTCGGTCAAGACTAGCGGGAGGAAACCAAGAGACCCAGTACTTC	CASSFRSRLAGGNQETQYF
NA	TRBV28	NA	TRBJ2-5	TGTGCCAGCAGTCGTAAACGGGACTGGCAAGAGACCCAGTACTTC	CASSRKRDWQETQYF
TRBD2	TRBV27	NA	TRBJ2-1	TGTGCCAGCAGTATCCTTGGCGGGAGTCCCTACAATGAGCAGTTCTTC	CASSILGGSPYNEQFF
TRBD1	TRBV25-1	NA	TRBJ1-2	TGTGCCAGCAGTGTATCAGGGGGATACTATGGCTACACCTTC	CASSVSGGYYGYTF